A selection of T cell receptor beta chains follows, all from one sample in a study of T cell changes during pregnancy in multiple sclerosis. Data came from immunoSEQ multiplex PCR; TCRdb stores just in-frame clones and leaves some out. Of about 68,000 clones listed, around 90% were seen once; the top ten hold roughly 0.87%. This specimen consisted of peripheral blood, obtained in the second trimester of pregnancy. The receptor source for this set is a female donor with multiple sclerosis, enrolled in a pregnancy study. Both conserved end residues are part of each CDR3. The order of the fields is J gene, V gene, CDR3 length, CDR3 protein.

TRBJ2-3 | TRBV18 | 15 | CASSPQEGKTDTQYF
TRBJ1-3 | TRBV7-2 | 15 | CASSFGPSSGNTIYF
TRBJ2-3 | TRBV27 | 16 | CASITVDDPRTDTQYF
TRBJ1-2 | TRBV7-8 | 16 | CASSLEAVTSTGGYTF
TRBJ1-2 | TRBV4-3 | 15 | CASSRTGGSNYGYTF
TRBJ1-2 | TRBV7-8 | 14 | CASSPTDRNYGYTF
TRBJ1-4 | TRBV7-9 | 13 | CASTGRGGEKLFF
TRBJ2-1 | TRBV29-1 | 16 | CSVEYRLAGGFGEQFF
TRBJ2-1 | TRBV4-3 | 16 | CASSQDPGGRLDEQFF
TRBJ1-3 | TRBV9 | 15 | CASSPDRNSGNTIYF
TRBJ1-2 | TRBV5-4 | 14 | CASIPGQGASGYTF
TRBJ1-1 | TRBV7-2 | 15 | CASSLDLWGGTEAFF
TRBJ1-5 | TRBV5-8 | 13 | CASSQGSGQPQHF
TRBJ2-3 | TRBV4-1 | 17 | CASSQDLTSGGKDTQYF
TRBJ2-5 | TRBV10-3 | 14 | CAIKTSGGKETQYF
TRBJ2-6 | TRBV5-1 | 17 | CASGTGDSRSGANVLTF
TRBJ2-7 | TRBV4-3 | 15 | CASSQETGPSYEQYF
TRBJ1-2 | TRBV29-1 | 12 | CSVGAGDAGYTF
TRBJ2-1 | TRBV5-8 | 17 | CAHKGGGHLISYNEQFF
TRBJ1-1 | TRBV25-1 | 12 | CASRPGNTEAFF
TRBJ2-3 | TRBV29-1 | 13 | CSVEEGVPDTQYF
TRBJ1-2 | TRBV19 | 12 | CATGGPNYGYTF
TRBJ2-7 | TRBV7-8 | 17 | CASSHVLGGGGSYEQYF
TRBJ1-1 | TRBV6-5 | 15 | CASSFYQGANTEAFF
TRBJ1-4 | TRBV6-4 | 18 | CAGPHWGQGVATNEKLFF
TRBJ2-3 | TRBV19 | 15 | CASSLGLPGADTQYF
TRBJ2-3 | TRBV4-2 | 15 | CASSLGRALGDTQYF
TRBJ1-1 | TRBV18 | 13 | CASSPSMDTEAFF
TRBJ1-4 | TRBV5-6 | 14 | CASSSSGGREKLFF
TRBJ2-1 | TRBV7-9 | 15 | CASTLPTGEYNEQFF
TRBJ2-3 | TRBV5-5 | 14 | CASSFRTGVDTQYF
TRBJ1-3 | TRBV30 | 16 | CACSPGQGSSGNTIYF
TRBJ1-1 | TRBV5-1 | 14 | CASSLDSRNTEAFF
TRBJ2-2 | TRBV7-8 | 13 | CASSSRLAGELFF
TRBJ2-7 | TRBV5-6 | 15 | CASSLVGGGEYEQYF
TRBJ2-5 | TRBV9 | 15 | CASSARQIDQETQYF
TRBJ1-1 | TRBV7-9 | 17 | CASSLAPWDRLNTEAFF
TRBJ1-1 | TRBV6-5 | 15 | CASSPRGGVGTEAFF
TRBJ1-2 | TRBV6-5 | 15 | CASSYSGQGPYGYTF
TRBJ1-5 | TRBV4-2 | 13 | CASSQDLGEPQHF